Below are 15 T cell receptor beta chains sequenced from a single sample in a study of blood T cell repertoires in COVID-19. Repertoires were generated with immunoSEQ multiplex PCR, while TCRdb's copy carries only in-frame clones and drops some. Counted here are approximately 250,000 clones, roughly 80% occurring once; the ten biggest clones make up approximately 4%. The sequencing sample was made of peripheral blood. The source is a man aged 55 to 70 with acute or convalescent COVID-19.

The chain carries TRBV5-6 and TRBJ1-4; D is possibly TRBD1 (5 bases). V was trimmed by 2 bases and J by 2 bases, leaving 10 bases between them. This CDR3 spans 15 amino acids. Germline V gene lookup returns CDR1 SGHDT and CDR2 YYEEEE. CDR3 nucleotides: TGTGCCAGCAGCTTTCGACAGACTACTAATGAAAAACTGTTTTTT. Its translation: CASSFRQTTNEKLFF.

This clone was seen a handful of times. The rearrangement joins TRBV9 to TRBJ2-3; 8 nucleotides line up with TRBD2. Unmatched junction bases numbered 2, after V lost 5 bases and J lost 6 bases. The CDR3 sequence is 12 residues long. CDR1 is SGDLS and CDR2 is YYNGEE in the germline V gene. The CDR3 coding sequence is TGTGCCAGCAGTAGCGGGATGGATACGCAGTATTTT. Translating it yields CASSSGMDTQYF. Full variable domain (missing parts from reference TRBV9 and TRBJ2-3): DSGVTQTPKHLITATGQRVTLRCSPRSGDLSVYWYQQSLDQGLQFLIQYYNGEERAKGNILERFSAQQFPDLHSELNLSSLELGDSALYFCASSSGMDTQYFGPGTRLTVL.

The rearrangement links TRBV3-1 (or the pseudogene TRBV3-2) to TRBJ1-1, with unresolved D. The CDR3 runs to 13 residues. V gave up 1 base and J gave up 6 bases, with 9 bases separating them. Germline V CDR1 and CDR2: LGHDT, YNNKEL (reference sequence). In DNA, the CDR3 is TGTGCCAGCAGCCAAGTTGTGGGAGCTGAAGCTTTCTTT. As protein: CASSQVVGAEAFF.

The chain is built from TRBV29-1 and TRBJ2-1, with 8 positions matching TRBD1. The CDR3 runs to 13 residues. V was clipped by 7 bases and J by 4 bases; unmatched bases: 6. Germline CDR1 is SQVTM and CDR2 is ANQGSEA. CDR3 bases: TGCAGCGGGGGCCGGGACAGGTACAATGAGCAGTTCTTC. It encodes CSGGRDRYNEQFF.

This chain joins TRBV5-1 and TRBJ1-2; D is possibly TRBD1 (5 bases). CDR3 length: 16 residues. Trimming stripped 4 bases from V and 0 bases from J, with 16 bases between. Germline-derived CDR1 and CDR2 are SGHRS and YFSETQ. The CDR3 DNA follows: TGCGCCAGCAGCCCCTGGGGAGGACAAGCTAACTATGGCTACACCTTC. Translation: CASSPWGGQANYGYTF.

This chain uses TRBV10-3 with TRBJ2-2; unclear D gene. The ends were cut back, 0 bases at V and 4 bases at J, with 9 bases in the middle. Germline lookup yields CDR1 ENHRY and CDR2 SYGVKD. This CDR3 has 15 residues. CDR3 coding DNA: TGTGCCATCAGTGAGTCTACATTCGTCACCGGGGAGCTGTTTTTT. This gives the protein CAISESTFVTGELFF.

CDR3 DNA: TGTGCCAGCAGCTTATACGGAGGACAGGACTCCTACGAGCAGTACTTC. Amino acids: CASSLYGGQDSYEQYF. The chain joins TRBV7-9 to TRBJ2-7, with TRBD1 matching over 7 bases. The CDR3 is 16 amino acids. Germline values: CDR1 SEHNR, CDR2 FQNEAQ (reference sequence). The J segment lost 0 bases and the V segment lost 2 bases, leaving 7 bases of the junction unmatched. Full variable domain (remainder filled in from reference TRBV7-9 and TRBJ2-7): DTGVSQNPRHKITKRGQNVTFRCDPISEHNRLYWYRQTLGQGPEFLTYFQNEAQLEKSRLLSDRFSAERPKGSFSTLEIQRTEQGDSAMYLCASSLYGGQDSYEQYFGPGTRLTVT.

V gene TRBV20-1 combines with J gene TRBJ1-3; D unclear. Germline V gene lookup returns CDR1 DFQATT and CDR2 SNEGSKA (reference sequence). The V end lost 7 bases, the J end lost 4 bases, and 8 bases lay between the germline ends. This CDR3 has 11 amino acids. This CDR3 reads CSGRGGNTIYF. For the CDR3, the DNA is TGCAGTGGCCGGGGAGGAAACACCATATATTTT.

The chain has TRBV5-6 and TRBJ2-2; 14 bases align to TRBD2. CDR1 and CDR2 (germline): SGHDT, YYEEEE. The trim removed 2 bases at V and 3 bases at J, leaving 6 bases unmatched. This CDR3 has 18 amino acids. CDR3 in amino acids: CASSFQRLAGGDTGELFF. In DNA, the CDR3 is TGTGCCAGCAGCTTTCAGCGACTAGCGGGGGGGGACACCGGGGAGCTGTTTTTT.

The chain recombines TRBV19 with TRBJ2-1; 7 bases are shared with TRBD2. V was clipped by 1 base and J by 7 bases; unmatched bases: 7. In germline, CDR1 is LNHDA, CDR2 SQIVND (reference sequence). The CDR3 spans 15 residues. The CDR3 here is CASSIAGLADNEQFF. In DNA form, the CDR3 reads TGTGCCAGTAGTATAGCGGGGCTAGCGGATAATGAGCAGTTCTTC.

This chain connects TRBV10-3 to TRBJ2-7; TRBD1 agrees at 9 bases. CDR3 length: 14 residues. V was pared by 10 bases and J by 3 bases, with 10 bases of the junction left unmatched. Germline assignment: CDR1 ENHRY and CDR2 SYGVKD. For the CDR3, the DNA is TGTGCCAGCCTACGGACAGGGGCGCGCTACGAGCAGTACTTC. Its translation is CASLRTGARYEQYF.

The rearrangement uses TRBV5-4 and TRBJ1-1; perhaps TRBD1 as D (5 bases). CDR1 is SGHNT and CDR2 is YYREEE in the germline V gene (reference sequence). Deletions cut 4 bases from V and 0 bases from J, with 16 bases between. There are 16 residues in the CDR3. DNA of the CDR3: TGTGCCAGCAGCCCAGTGCGGGGACGGATGAACACTGAAGCTTTCTTT. Translation: CASSPVRGRMNTEAFF.

This chain links TRBV6-5 with TRBJ2-1; perhaps TRBD2 as D (6 bases). V lost 0 bases to trimming and J lost 8 bases, with 8 bases between them. The CDR3 consists of 13 residues. Germline V lookup: CDR1 MNHEY, CDR2 SVGAGI. The CDR3 protein is CASSYSERDEQFF. CDR3 sequence (DNA): TGTGCCAGCAGTTACTCGGAGCGGGATGAGCAGTTCTTC.

This sequence joins TRBV11-3 and TRBJ2-1; the D gene is possibly TRBD2 (6 bases). CDR3 length: 16 amino acids. The V gene's germline CDR1 is SGHNT and CDR2 YENEEA. Trimming took 4 bases from V and 6 from J, leaving 19 bases between them. In DNA, the CDR3 is TGTGCCAGCAGCTCCGGAAGGGGCGGGACGCTCAATGAGCAGTTCTTC. Protein sequence: CASSSGRGGTLNEQFF.

The V call is TRBV10-3, the J call TRBJ1-2; no clear D. In germline, CDR1 is ENHRY, CDR2 SYGVKD. The CDR3 is 15 residues long. V lost 2 bases to trimming and J lost 0 bases, with 10 bases between them. CDR3 DNA: TGTGCCATCAGTGAGCACGGGGAAACTAACTATGGCTACACCTTC. Amino acid sequence: CAISEHGETNYGYTF.